This TCR beta chain appears in the sequencing data of a study of cytomegalovirus exposure and HLA in healthy donors. The study's findings and limits: Across HLA loci, a later analysis found differing TCR association rates, with DRB1 most and HLA-C fewest. About 87% or about 30% of the time was how often most TCR beta V segments were productive, according to an earlier analysis.

13 Jbeta primers and 60 Vbeta primers were used for the PCR. Assay: immunoSEQ multiplex PCR; the TCRdb copy retains only in-frame clones and omits some. The profile shows 210,000 or so clones, over 70% of them singletons. The ends lost 4 bases at V and 2 bases at J; junction bases unmatched: 8. The CDR3 is 16 residues long. Germline V CDR1 and CDR2: ENHRY, SYGVKD. This clone was seen at least ten times. Its matching antigen is unknown. This sequence was found in a man in his thirties or forties in good health and CMV-seronegative. The specimen sequenced was PBMCs. The gene calls are TRBV10-3 and TRBJ1-3, with 7 bases matching TRBD1. The CDR3 DNA sequence: TGTGCCATCAGTGCGCGACAGGGTGGAACTGGAAACACCATATATTTT. The encoded protein is CAISARQGGTGNTIYF.